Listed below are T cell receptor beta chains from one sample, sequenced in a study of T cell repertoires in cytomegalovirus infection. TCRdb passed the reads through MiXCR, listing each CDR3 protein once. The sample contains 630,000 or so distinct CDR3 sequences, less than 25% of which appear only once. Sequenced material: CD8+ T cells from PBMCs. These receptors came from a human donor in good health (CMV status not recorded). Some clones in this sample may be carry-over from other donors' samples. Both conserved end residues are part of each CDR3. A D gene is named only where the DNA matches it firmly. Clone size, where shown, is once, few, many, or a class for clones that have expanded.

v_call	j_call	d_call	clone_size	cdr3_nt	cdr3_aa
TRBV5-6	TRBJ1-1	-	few	TGTGCCAGCAGCCAGTCGAGAAGGACTTTCTTT	CASSQSRRTFF
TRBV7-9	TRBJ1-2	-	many	TGTGCCAGCAGTTCACCCGCCAGGGGCTACACCTTC	CASSSPARGYTF
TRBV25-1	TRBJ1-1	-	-	TGTGCCAGCAGTCCTGGGACGGCTGACACTGAAGCTTTCTTT	CASSPGTADTEAFF
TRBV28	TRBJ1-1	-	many	TGTGCCAGCAGTTTGGTAGCGGGGGACACTGAAGCTTTCTTT	CASSLVAGDTEAFF
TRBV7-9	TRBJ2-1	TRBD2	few	TGTGCCAGCAGGATCGGACTAGCCCCTGAGCAGTTCTTC	CASRIGLAPEQFF
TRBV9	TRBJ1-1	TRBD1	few	TGTGCCAGCAGCGGTTTGACAGGGGGACCTGAAGCTTTCTTT	CASSGLTGGPEAFF
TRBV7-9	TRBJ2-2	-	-	TGTGCCAGCAGCTTAGCATACCCGGGGGTGACCGGGGAGCTGTTTTTT	CASSLAYPGVTGELFF
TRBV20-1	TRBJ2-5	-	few	TGCAGTGCTAGAGAAGGCAGAATCCAAGAGACCCAGTACTTC	CSAREGRIQETQYF
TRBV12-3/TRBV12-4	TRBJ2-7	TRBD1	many	TGTGCCAGCAGTTTCGGACAGGGGCTCCACGAGCAGTACTTC	CASSFGQGLHEQYF
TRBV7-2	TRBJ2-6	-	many	TGTGCCAGCAGCTCCCGCTCTGGGGCCAACGTCCTGACTTTC	CASSSRSGANVLTF
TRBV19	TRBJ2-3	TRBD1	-	TGTGCCAGTAGCTCATCCACAGGACAGGGGGGCGGCACAGATACGCAGTATTTT	CASSSSTGQGGGTDTQYF
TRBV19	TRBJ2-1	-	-	TGTGCCAGTAGTACGGCGGGACTTTACAATGAGCAGTTCTTC	CASSTAGLYNEQFF
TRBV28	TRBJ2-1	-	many	TGTGCCAGCAGCCAACGATCGACGTTCAACAATGAGCAGTTCTTC	CASSQRSTFNNEQFF
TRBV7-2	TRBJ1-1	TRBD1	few	TGTGCCAGCACCTCAGGGACCCTAGGGACAGGGGTTGAAGCTTTCTTT	CASTSGTLGTGVEAFF
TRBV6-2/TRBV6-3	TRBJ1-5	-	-	TGTGCCAGCAGTTACAGACAGGCCCCTAATCAGCCCCAGCATTTT	CASSYRQAPNQPQHF
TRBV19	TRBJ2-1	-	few	TGTGCCAGTAGTACTAGTAGCCCCCCGGGTCTTCCCTACAATGAGCAGTTCTTC	CASSTSSPPGLPYNEQFF
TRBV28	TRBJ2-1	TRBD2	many	TGTGCCAGCAGTCCCGCCTCGACTAGCGGGGCAGTAAATGAGCAGTTCTTC	CASSPASTSGAVNEQFF